This TCR beta chain was sequenced in a study of control samples from healthy donors and cancer patients. This table comes from immunoSEQ multiplex PCR, and its TCRdb copy is limited to in-frame clones, with some not included. The profile shows 95,000 to 150,000 clones, about 90% of them singletons. Trimming took 5 bases from V and 7 from J, leaving 20 bases between them. CDR1 and CDR2 from the germline V gene are MNHEY and SVGAGI. The CDR3 runs to 15 residues. Material for sequencing was blood. V is TRBV6-5 and J is TRBJ1-2; D is possibly TRBD1 (5 bases). This clonotype was sampled from a man between 18 and 29 years old in good health. The CDR3 DNA reads as TGTGCCAGCAGTCCAACCGAAACAGGCCTTGGTGGCTACACCTTC. Translation: CASSPTETGLGGYTF.